The clone carrying this TCR beta chain has only a few counts. The data derive from a study of CD8 T cells in ankylosing spondylitis. J lost 4 bases, V lost 7 bases, and 9 bases had no gene match. The CDR3 has 14 residues. Germline CDR1 is SNHLY and CDR2 is FYNNEI. Libraries of TCR beta came from quantitative 5'-RACE with molecular barcodes. A single record per CDR3 protein comes from TCRdb applying MiXCR to the 5' RACE reads. Here the sample spans about 130,000 distinct CDR3 sequences, around 7.9% being singletons. Sequenced input: blood, either unsorted or a sorted T cell fraction (not recorded which). The chain combines TRBV2 with TRBJ1-2, with 7 positions matching TRBD1. This receptor was identified in a female donor with ankylosing spondylitis or in good health (not recorded which). The CDR3 DNA is TGTGCCAGCAAGTTGACAGGGATGGGCTATGGCTACACCTTC. This gives the protein CASKLTGMGYGYTF.